Presented here are 10 T cell receptor beta chains from one specimen sequenced in a study of blood T cell repertoires in COVID-19. Method: immunoSEQ multiplex PCR; TCRdb's copy keeps in-frame clones and lacks some. Among about 57,000 clones listed, roughly 80% were seen once. The sequenced material came from PBMCs or T cells enriched from blood (not recorded which). The receptors here all came from a woman aged 35 to 49 with acute COVID-19.

The V call is TRBV28, the J call TRBJ2-1; possible D gene TRBD2, 6 bases. Trimming left V 6 bases short and J 7 bases short, with 22 bases between. Germline V lookup: CDR1 MDHEN, CDR2 SYDVKM. The CDR3 contains 16 residues. The CDR3 DNA reads as TGTGCCAGCAGCCCTTTGCGGGCGGGATTCGGGAATGAGCAGTTCTTC. Amino acid sequence: CASSPLRAGFGNEQFF.

The chain is built from TRBV7-9 and TRBJ2-1, with a weak D call TRBD1 (5 bases). This CDR3 comprises 15 residues. The V end lost 5 bases, the J end lost 3 bases, and 14 bases lay between the germline ends. CDR1 is SEHNR, CDR2 FQNEAQ, per germline (reference sequence). The DNA for the CDR3 is TGTGCCAGCAGCCGCCCGTGGCAGGGCTACAATGAGCAGTTCTTC. Its translation: CASSRPWQGYNEQFF.

J is TRBJ1-6 and V is TRBV21-1. TRBV21-1 is given as a pseudogene. The CDR3 runs 15 residues. CDR3 sequence reads: CASSIDRDYNSPLHF. CDR3 coding DNA: TGTGCCAGCAGCATCGACCGGGATTATAATTCACCCCTCCACTTT.

The V and J genes are TRBV27 and TRBJ1-1, with a possible D match to TRBD1 (6 bases). Germline CDR1 and CDR2: MNHEY and SMNVEV (reference sequence). Trimming shortened V by 3 bases and J by 0 bases, and 14 bases separated the two germline ends. This CDR3 contains 16 residues. The CDR3 coding sequence is TGTGCCAGCAGTTTCTCAGGGGCCCCGATGAACACTGAAGCTTTCTTT. This codes for CASSFSGAPMNTEAFF.

The rearrangement joins TRBV18 to TRBJ1-5, with TRBD1 matching 8 bases. Germline V lookup: CDR1 KGHSH, CDR2 LQKENI. V dropped 4 bases and J dropped 2; count of bases not matched to a gene: 4. There are 15 residues in the CDR3. The CDR3 DNA is TGTGCCAGCTCACAAGACAGGGGTCGCAATCAGCCCCAGCATTTT. Translated: CASSQDRGRNQPQHF. Full variable domain (remainder filled in from reference TRBV18 and TRBJ1-5): NAGVMQNPRHLVRRRGQEARLRCSPMKGHSHVYWYRQLPEEGLKFMVYLQKENIIDESGMPKERFSAEFPKEGPSILRIQQVVRGDSAAYFCASSQDRGRNQPQHFGDGTRLSIL.

The chain carries TRBV7-3 and TRBJ1-6, with 7 nucleotides matching TRBD1. The CDR3 length is 15 residues. V was pared by 1 base and J by 7 bases, with 4 bases of the junction left unmatched. Germline V gives CDR1 SGHTA, CDR2 FQGTGA. CDR3 bases: TGTGCCAGCAGCTTAAGTGGGACAGAAAATTCACCCCTCCACTTT. Translated: CASSLSGTENSPLHF.

V is TRBV24-1 and J is TRBJ2-3, with a tentative D call TRBD1 (5 bases). Germline CDR1 and CDR2: KGHDR and SFDVKD. Trimming left V 6 bases short and J 2 bases short, with 11 bases between. The length of the CDR3 is 14 residues. CDR3 loop: CATSRGRITDTQYF. CDR3 bases: TGTGCCACCAGTAGGGGCAGGATCACAGATACGCAGTATTTT.

This clone has a single count. The chain has TRBV7-8 and TRBJ1-1; D gene ambiguous. V shed 1 base and J shed 7 bases, with 16 bases lying between them. The CDR3 has 15 residues. Germline CDR1 and CDR2: SGHVS and FQNEAQ. CDR3 loop: CASSLGPSLRFEAFF. The CDR3 region has the DNA TGTGCCAGCAGCTTAGGGCCCAGCCTCAGGTTTGAAGCTTTCTTT.

This chain links TRBV15 with TRBJ2-1; TRBD2 matches at 7 bases. The V gene end was trimmed by 0 bases and the J gene end by 5 bases; junction bases not matched to a gene: 4. Germline V lookup: CDR1 LNHNV, CDR2 YYDKDF (reference sequence). CDR3 length: 15 amino acids. The CDR3 DNA sequence: TGTGCCACCAGCAGAGATGGGGAGGGCCACAATGAGCAGTTCTTC. It specifies CATSRDGEGHNEQFF.

The chain combines TRBV10-2 with TRBJ1-2, with 7 bases fitting TRBD1. CDR3 size: 13 residues. Germline loops: CDR1 WSHSY, CDR2 SAAADI. The V and J ends lost 4 bases and 8 bases, in that order; junction bases with no gene match: 7. The DNA for the CDR3 is TGCGCCAGCAGTGGGACAGGACCTCGGGGCTACACCTTC. Encoded protein: CASSGTGPRGYTF.